The entry below describes one TCR beta chain. There are a few counts of this clone. Which antigen it targets is not known. Per-nucleotide qualities are absent, and no much larger clonotype sits a single base away. Trimmed from V: 2 bases; trimmed from J: 0 bases; junction bases lacking a gene match: 3. Per the germline V gene (reference sequence), SGHNT is the CDR1 and YYREEE is the CDR2. Including the terminal cysteine and phenylalanine, the CDR3 comprises 15 residues. CDR3 DNA is the only sequence kept; it has 45 bases, read in frame from the first base. Libraries were prepared through the immunoSEQ multiplex PCR assay. For the multiplex PCR, a mixture combining 60 forward primers for TCR Vbeta segments and 13 reverse primers for TCR Jbeta segments was used. The CDR3 region of rearranged TCR beta genes was amplified from genomic DNA by a multiplex PCR assay. The amplified TCR beta libraries were sequenced on the Illumina HiSeq System as 87-base-pair reads. In the authors' own workflow: Across the 600 to 700 repertoires, a later analysis counted 60 million to 90 million unique TCR beta chains, roughly 11 million of which were shared by at least two donors. To remove PCR and sequencing errors, raw reads were error-corrected and collapsed into unique sequences using a nearest-neighbor algorithm that merged closely related sequences. Alignment of CDR3 sequences to IMGT reference sequences was used to assign V, D and J gene segments. Each retained sequence needed at least a six-nucleotide match to both a V gene segment and a J gene segment. A rearrangement counted as productive if the CDR3 had no stop codons and remained in frame with V and J, and every other rearrangement counted as non-productive. CDR3 was defined by IMGT convention, running from the second conserved V-encoded cysteine to the conserved J-encoded phenylalanine. The earlier analysis of about 500 of the donors excluded sequences that lacked an unambiguous match to a single V gene segment. An earlier analysis of just under 600 of the donors called V segments functional above 56.7% productive rearrangements and segregating when the between-donor standard deviation exceeded 5%. A statistical classification framework was built for diagnosing cytomegalovirus status from the catalog of TCR beta chain sequences. In a later analysis, TCR nucleotide sequences were compared against IMGT/GENE-DB human TR gene sequences so that V and J genes could be assigned. Using the TCRdist pipeline, a later analysis assigned CDR3 sequences along with most-parsimonious VDJ recombination scenarios. A later analysis defined each TCR beta chain by its CDR3 amino acid sequence plus V-gene family, and excluded reads lacking a unique V-gene family. As a way to deal with suspected cross-contamination and a sequencing artifact, a later analysis dropped 450 to 700 nucleotide sequences that were highly shared and had low generation probability. For each public chain, a later analysis derived a clonal expansion index from normalized ranks of inferred template counts within each repertoire. In a later analysis, generation probabilities were computed using a VDJ recombination model fitted to out-of-frame rearrangements, and the results were checked against IGoR. In a later analysis, TCR-TCR, TCR-HLA and TCR-CMV co-occurrence was scored with hypergeometric tests, and a repertoire-size bias correction was applied to TCR pairs. To estimate false discovery rates, a later analysis permuted the HLA or CMV assignments 20 times. In a later analysis, co-occurring TCRs were grouped using DBSCAN, and TCRdist sequence similarity was added for clustering within HLA-allele-positive subsets. Repertoires with fewer than 30,000 or more than 120,000 public chains, plus five repertoires with anomalous nucleotide sharing, were excluded from co-occurrence clustering. This immuneACCESS table, as held by TCRdb, lists in-frame sequences with V and J called but not all clones. Of the missing ones, under half trace to an unresolved V gene in checked studies; the others have no known cause. V and J calls and clone size are those listed in that table; D and trimming were worked out from the DNA. The sample has about 95,000 clones on record, about 73% of them singletons. The ten largest clones take up approximately 16% of the sample.

The cohort consisted of approximately 690 healthy bone marrow donors. At the time of sampling, all cohort members were nominally healthy, though unrecorded immune exposures were likely present. The donor was CMV seropositive and was included in the group of 250 to 350 seropositive cohort members. A peripheral blood sample was collected from each donor, and TCR beta sequencing was performed on peripheral blood mononuclear cells. Genomic DNA extraction from the blood cell samples was performed with the Qiagen DNeasy Blood Extraction Kit. This entry belongs to a study of cytomegalovirus exposure and HLA in healthy donors (dated by TCRdb to 2016 to 2017). With regard to the full study: An earlier analysis of some 620 of the donors reported around 280 Gb of sequence data and 95 million to 120 million unique TCR beta sequences obtained from some 200 million T cells. An early release that covered several hundred HLA-typed donors contained about 300 gigabases of sequencing data and 80 million or so unique TCR sequences. Among the approximately 430 genotyped donors, around 81% belonged to the genetic ancestry cluster associated with self-reported Caucasian donors. The study was designed to test whether signatures of past pathogen exposure could be identified by cataloging public T cell receptors. The study profiled the T cell repertoires of 500 to 800 subjects by immunosequencing and related them to cytomegalovirus serostatus. A separate validation cohort of roughly 110 different subjects was used in addition to the roughly 640-subject first cohort. To predict cytomegalovirus infection status, the study combined high-throughput TCR immunosequencing, statistical association of individual TCRs with disease status, and machine learning. In a later analysis, previously published TCR beta repertoires from 666 donors were re-analyzed and high-resolution HLA genotyping was added so that TCR occurrence patterns could be studied. The later analysis used no new phenotypic data to find candidate immune exposures, relying instead on TCR beta sequences and their occurrence across donors. An earlier analysis of 450 to 750 of the donors used high-throughput TCR beta sequencing to judge whether each TCR beta V gene segment behaved as functional or pseudogenic. Donor age, sex, ethnicity and CMV serostatus were compiled alongside the repertoire data. Genome-wide SNP genotypes for about three fifths of the roughly 670 donors were used in a later genetic analysis, which treated that subset as a discovery cohort. Every discovery cohort repertoire had been produced on one sequencing platform. Class I and class II HLA loci were covered by the typing at four-digit resolution. The number of typed donors differed by locus: about 620-630 for A, B, C, DRB1 and DQB1; approximately 540 for DQA1; 600 to 610 for DPA1; and about 450 for DPB1. Five DR-DQ haplotypes were treated as single units for association and clustering because of strong linkage in the cohort. Among over 350 genotyped donors of the cohort, an average of roughly 240,000 unique TCR beta nucleotide sequences were sequenced per donor, roughly 20% of them non-productive. The full study reports these points: Because HLA typing was missing for some donors at each locus, association tests included only the typed subset. Immune exposure information for the cohort was limited to CMV serostatus. In vitro tests confirmed that a few of the cytomegalovirus-associated TCR beta chains recognize cytomegalovirus antigens. In a later analysis, TCR association rates were found to vary across HLA loci, with the most associated TCRs seen for DRB1 alleles and the fewest for HLA-C alleles. Broadly in line with IMGT annotations, most TCR beta V segments showed up in productive rearrangements about 87% or about 30% of the time in an earlier analysis of several hundred of the donors. The study listed over 150 TCR beta chains as associated with cytomegalovirus. Linkage disequilibrium might explain the correlated functional status among segregating V segments, but an unknown experimental factor could not be excluded. According to the authors, the approach could potentially be generalized to other disease states and immunological phenotypes. A further reported finding was that TCR beta sequences accurately predicted the HLA-A and HLA-B alleles for most subjects in the first cohort. Several of the top co-occurrence clusters appeared to be linked to parvovirus B19, influenza, CMV and Epstein-Barr virus, according to a later analysis. Cytomegalovirus status was reported to be diagnosed by the classifier with high specificity and sensitivity in both the original and validation cohorts. At a false discovery rate of 0.05, a later analysis linked some 18,000 TCR beta sequences to specific HLA alleles. The sequencing pipeline was judged likely to have produced a cluster of highly shared sequence variants as a technical artifact. Across donors, most TCR sequences were observed very rarely, whereas some public TCRs were present in many individuals. Because counts were too low, more than 15 rarely observed V segments, including chromosome 9 orphons, were excluded from the earlier analysis of 587 of the donors. A later analysis found that most CMV-associated TCR beta chains appeared HLA-restricted, with HLA associations seemingly driven largely by CMV exposure. Assigning TCR associations to individual alleles was difficult when HLA alleles, especially DR and DQ, strongly co-occurred. Sequencing depth was assumed to be roughly uniform across donors in the presence/absence analyses, though that assumption may not hold. The 87-base-pair reads could not distinguish some IMGT-functional V segments, including TRBV6-2 and TRBV6-3, so those segments were excluded. In a later analysis, HLA-associated TCR beta chains showed more clonal expansion and lower generation probabilities than non-associated chains that were equally common. A later genetic analysis reported fewer N-insertions in productive TCRs among donors in an Asian-associated ancestry cluster than the roughly 720-donor mean. Only TCR beta chains were sequenced in this cohort, and the absence of alpha or paired-chain data limited detectable features. V-gene and J-gene trimming of TCR beta chains was associated with a missense DCLRE1C variant in a later genetic analysis, and the association was replicated in an independent cohort.

The sample comprised PBMCs. The V and J segments used are TRBV5-4 and TRBJ1-1, with 8 central nucleotides matching TRBD1. The receptor was isolated from a woman between 45 and 60 years old in good health and CMV-seropositive. The DNA sequence is as follows: TGTGCCAGCAGCTTTGGGGACAGGATGAACACTGAAGCTTTCTTT. This codes for CASSFGDRMNTEAFF.